A single sample gave rise to the 21 T cell receptor beta chains below, sequenced in a study of T cell changes during pregnancy in multiple sclerosis. Method: immunoSEQ multiplex PCR; TCRdb's copy keeps in-frame clones and lacks some. The sample contains more than 25,000 clones, about 90% of which appear only once. The material sequenced was peripheral blood, taken in the first trimester of pregnancy. These TCRs come from a female donor in good health, enrolled as a control in a pregnancy study.

The J gene is TRBJ2-1, the V gene TRBV7-8; 11 bases agree with TRBD2. This CDR3 spans 18 amino acids. V shed 5 bases, J shed 7 bases, and the junction held 16 bases outside the gene matches. Per the germline V gene, CDR1 is SGHVS and CDR2 is FQNEAQ. CDR3 sequence: CASSPRLKPSGGMNEQFF. Here the CDR3 DNA reads TGTGCCAGCAGCCCCAGATTGAAGCCTAGCGGGGGGATGAATGAGCAGTTCTTC.

The chain has TRBV7-2 and TRBJ1-2; D possibly corresponds to TRBD1 (5 bases). The CDR3 loop spans 14 amino acids. V was cut by 4 bases and J by 4 bases, with 13 bases left in between. CDR1 is SGHTA and CDR2 is FQGNSA in the germline V gene. Here the CDR3 DNA reads TGTGCCAGCAGCTCGGAAGGGGTAGTCTATGGCTACACCTTC. Translation gives CASSSEGVVYGYTF.

V gene TRBV5-5 combines with J gene TRBJ2-1; 10 nucleotides match TRBD2. Germline CDR1 and CDR2: SGHKS and YYEKEE (reference sequence). The J segment lost 2 bases and the V segment lost 5 bases, leaving 10 bases of the junction unmatched. The CDR3 totals 17 residues. The CDR3 loop is CASSSGIAGGPYNEQFF. CDR3 nucleotides: TGTGCCAGCAGTTCCGGGATAGCGGGGGGTCCCTACAATGAGCAGTTCTTC. Together with reference TRBV5-5 and TRBJ2-1, the CDR3 gives the full variable domain: DAGVTQSPTHLIKTRGQQVTLRCSPISGHKSVSWYQQVLGQGPQFIFQYYEKEERGRGNFPDRFSARQFPNYSSELNVNALLLGDSALYLCASSSGIAGGPYNEQFFGPGTRLTVL.

V and J are TRBV7-9 and TRBJ1-2; 7 nucleotides match TRBD1. Germline V gene sequence: CDR1 SEHNR, CDR2 FQNEAQ (reference sequence). This CDR3 is 11 amino acids long. The junction had 3 bases not matched to a gene; V was cut back by 1 base and J by 13 bases. CDR3 DNA: TGTGCCAGCAGCTTAGGGGGGACAGTCACCTTC. This translates into CASSLGGTVTF.

The chain employs TRBV19 and TRBJ1-2, with 7 bases aligning to TRBD1. The V gene end was trimmed by 5 bases and the J gene end by 2 bases; junction bases not matched to a gene: 11. Germline V gene sequence: CDR1 LNHDA, CDR2 SQIVND (reference sequence). There are 16 residues in the CDR3. This chain's CDR3 is CASSVTGTAKNYGYTF. The CDR3 bases are TGTGCCAGTAGTGTTACCGGGACAGCAAAAAACTATGGCTACACCTTC.

The chain recombines TRBV19 with TRBJ2-5, with 14 positions matching TRBD2. V shed 3 bases and J 2 bases; nucleotides not matched to a gene: 5. The CDR3 covers 17 residues. CDR1 LNHDA and CDR2 SQIVND come from the germline V gene (reference sequence). Written as DNA, the CDR3 is TGTGCCAGTAGTATTGGGGGACTAGCGGGGGTTCAAGAGACCCAGTACTTC. It codes for CASSIGGLAGVQETQYF.

This chain connects TRBV6-1 to TRBJ2-5; unclear D gene. The DNA matches TRBJ2-7 better at its end, which makes the J call doubtful. This CDR3 is built from 12 residues. Germline values: CDR1 MNHNS, CDR2 SASEGT. The CDR3 protein is CASSVTVNEQYF. The CDR3 bases are TGTGCCAGCAGTGTTACAGTCAACGAGCAGTACTTC.

This chain uses TRBV7-2 with TRBJ1-5, with TRBD1 as a possible D gene (6 bases). The germline gives CDR1 SGHTA, CDR2 FQGNSA. V was trimmed by 3 bases and J by 10 bases, leaving 13 bases between them. The CDR3 is 13 residues long. The CDR3 DNA follows: TGTGCCAGCAGCTTTCGGACAGCCCAACCCCAGCATTTT. Translated: CASSFRTAQPQHF.

This chain links TRBV25-1 with TRBJ1-3; D perhaps matches TRBD1 (5 bases). The CDR3 totals 14 residues. V was cut by 4 bases and J by 4 bases, with 11 bases left in between. CDR1 is MGHDK and CDR2 is SYGVNS in the germline V gene. CDR3 sequence reads: CASSGRQLGNTIYF. CDR3 nucleotides: TGTGCCAGCAGTGGGCGACAGCTAGGAAACACCATATATTTT.

V is TRBV5-4 and J is TRBJ2-1; 11 bases agree with TRBD2. The CDR3 contains 15 residues. J was trimmed by 5 bases and V by 0 bases; bases with no gene match: 1. Germline loops: CDR1 SGHNT, CDR2 YYREEE (reference sequence). The CDR3 sequence is CASSLELAGDNEQFF. CDR3 nucleotide sequence: TGTGCCAGCAGCTTGGAACTAGCGGGGGACAATGAGCAGTTCTTC.

The chain has TRBV15 and TRBJ2-3, with unresolved D. This CDR3 spans 12 amino acids. Per the germline V gene, CDR1 is LNHNV and CDR2 is YYDKDF (reference sequence). Trimming took off 1 base at V and 5 bases at J, with 4 bases between the two ends. CDR3 in DNA: TGTGCCACCAGCAGAGCGGGAGATACGCAGTATTTT. It yields the protein CATSRAGDTQYF.

The gene calls are TRBV25-1 and TRBJ1-2; 12 nucleotides line up with TRBD1. J lost 4 bases, V lost 6 bases, and 9 bases had no gene match. The germline V gene encodes CDR1 MGHDK and CDR2 SYGVNS. The length of the CDR3 is 16 residues. The CDR3 region is CASSRIGTGGFYGYTF. The DNA for the CDR3 is TGTGCCAGCAGCAGAATAGGGACAGGGGGCTTCTATGGCTACACCTTC.

This sequence joins TRBV5-1 and TRBJ1-1; maybe TRBD1 (6 bases). Per the germline V gene, CDR1 is SGHRS and CDR2 is YFSETQ. The CDR3 contains 15 residues. V dropped 4 bases and J dropped 4 bases, with 17 bases sitting between them. This CDR3 reads CASSGGGADGTEAFF. The DNA for the CDR3 is TGCGCCAGCAGCGGGGGGGGCGCGGATGGCACTGAAGCTTTCTTT.

The CDR3 nucleotides are TGTGCCTGGACGACGACCGGGGCAGATACGCAGTATTTT. Translated: CAWTTTGADTQYF. V usage is TRBV30 and J usage is TRBJ2-3; D perhaps matches TRBD2 (5 bases). Germline lookup yields CDR1 GTSNPN and CDR2 SVGIG (reference sequence). V lost 4 bases to trimming and J lost 4 bases, with 12 bases between them. The CDR3 covers 13 residues.

The chain combines TRBV9 with TRBJ2-7; perhaps TRBD2 as D (5 bases). Germline loops: CDR1 SGDLS, CDR2 YYNGEE. Trimming shortened V by 4 bases and J by 3 bases, and 14 bases separated the two germline ends. CDR3 length equals 14 residues. The CDR3 sequence is CASSPFAEDYEQYF. The DNA of the CDR3 is TGTGCCAGCAGCCCGTTTGCGGAGGACTACGAGCAGTACTTC. The whole variable domain, filled in from reference TRBV9 and TRBJ2-7, reads DSGVTQTPKHLITATGQRVTLRCSPRSGDLSVYWYQQSLDQGLQFLIQYYNGEERAKGNILERFSAQQFPDLHSELNLSSLELGDSALYFCASSPFAEDYEQYFGPGTRLTVT.

This sequence joins TRBV6-4 and TRBJ2-1; D unresolved. V was clipped by 3 bases and J by 6 bases, with 15 bases between them. Germline CDR1 MRHNA, CDR2 SNTAGT. The CDR3 covers 15 residues. The DNA of the CDR3 is TGTGCCAGCAGTGAGGCCGCTAGTTCCCGCAATGAGCAGTTCTTC. This codes for CASSEAASSRNEQFF.

V usage is TRBV7-4 and J usage is TRBJ2-7, with TRBD1 matching over 7 bases. This CDR3 has 14 amino acids. Germline values: CDR1 SGHVT, CDR2 SQSDAQ. The V segment lost 5 bases and the J segment 2 bases; nucleotides outside the gene matches: 6. Here the CDR3 reads CASSRPGQTYEQYF. The CDR3 DNA sequence: TGTGCCAGCAGCCGACCGGGACAGACCTACGAGCAGTACTTC.

The rearrangement uses TRBV11-3 and TRBJ1-1; 7 nucleotides align to TRBD1. The V gene end was trimmed by 5 bases and the J gene end by 1 base; junction bases not matched to a gene: 4. The CDR3 consists of 14 residues. The germline V gene encodes CDR1 SGHNT and CDR2 YENEEA. The CDR3 protein is CASSTTGPNTEAFF. In DNA, the CDR3 is TGTGCCAGCAGCACGACAGGGCCGAACACTGAAGCTTTCTTT.

The rearrangement joins TRBV19 to TRBJ1-1; D perhaps matches TRBD1 (6 bases). Deletions cut 3 bases from V and 11 bases from J, with 19 bases between. CDR1 is LNHDA, CDR2 SQIVND, per germline (reference sequence). This CDR3 contains 14 residues. The CDR3 DNA is TGTGCCAGTAGTATTCCCCGGGGGGGCCGAGTCGCTTTCTTT. It codes for CASSIPRGGRVAFF.

V is TRBV18 and J is TRBJ1-2; tentative D call: TRBD1 (6 bases). The V end was cut by 0 bases, the J end by 8 bases, with 19 bases between. This CDR3 has 16 residues. From germline, CDR1 is KGHSH and CDR2 LQKENI. CDR3 sequence reads: CASSPPLGTPEGGYTF. Here the CDR3 DNA reads TGTGCCAGCTCACCACCCCTAGGGACACCCGAGGGGGGCTACACCTTC. Full variable domain (remainder filled in from reference TRBV18 and TRBJ1-2): NAGVMQNPRHLVRRRGQEARLRCSPMKGHSHVYWYRQLPEEGLKFMVYLQKENIIDESGMPKERFSAEFPKEGPSILRIQQVVRGDSAAYFCASSPPLGTPEGGYTFGSGTRLTVV.

The genes are TRBV5-4 and TRBJ2-3, with 8 bases matching TRBD2. Per germline, CDR1 SGHNT and CDR2 YYREEE (reference sequence). The V segment lost 3 bases and the J segment 4 bases; nucleotides outside the gene matches: 4. The CDR3 totals 14 residues. The CDR3 DNA follows: TGTGCCAGCAGCTCGGGACTAGTGGCAGATACGCAGTATTTT. This translates into CASSSGLVADTQYF.